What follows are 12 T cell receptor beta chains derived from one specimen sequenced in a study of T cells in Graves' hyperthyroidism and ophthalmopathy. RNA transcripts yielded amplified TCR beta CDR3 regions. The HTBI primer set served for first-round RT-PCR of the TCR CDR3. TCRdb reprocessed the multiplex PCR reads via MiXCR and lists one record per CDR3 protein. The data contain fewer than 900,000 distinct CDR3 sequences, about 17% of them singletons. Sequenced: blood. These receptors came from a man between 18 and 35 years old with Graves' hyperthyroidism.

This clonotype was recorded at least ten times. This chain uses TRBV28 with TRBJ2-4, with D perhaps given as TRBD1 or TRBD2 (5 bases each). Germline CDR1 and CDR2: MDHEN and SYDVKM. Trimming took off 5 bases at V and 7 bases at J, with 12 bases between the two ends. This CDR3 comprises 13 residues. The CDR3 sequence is CASSPGPSNIQYF. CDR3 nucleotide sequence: TGTGCCAGCAGTCCGGGACCCTCCAACATTCAGTACTTC.

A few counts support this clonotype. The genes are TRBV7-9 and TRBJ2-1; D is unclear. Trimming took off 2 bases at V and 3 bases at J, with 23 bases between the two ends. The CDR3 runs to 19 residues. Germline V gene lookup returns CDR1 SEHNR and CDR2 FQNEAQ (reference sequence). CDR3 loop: CASSLYLGRKPQRYNEQFF. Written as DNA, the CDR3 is TGTGCCAGCAGCTTATATTTGGGTAGGAAGCCGCAGCGCTACAATGAGCAGTTCTTC.

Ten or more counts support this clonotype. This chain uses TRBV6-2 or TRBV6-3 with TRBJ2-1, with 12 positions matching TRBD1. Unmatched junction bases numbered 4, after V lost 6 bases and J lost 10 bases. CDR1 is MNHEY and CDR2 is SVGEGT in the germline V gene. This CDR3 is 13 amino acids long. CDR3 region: CASRLGTGGEQFF. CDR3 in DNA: TGTGCCAGCAGACTCGGGACAGGGGGCGAGCAGTTCTTC.

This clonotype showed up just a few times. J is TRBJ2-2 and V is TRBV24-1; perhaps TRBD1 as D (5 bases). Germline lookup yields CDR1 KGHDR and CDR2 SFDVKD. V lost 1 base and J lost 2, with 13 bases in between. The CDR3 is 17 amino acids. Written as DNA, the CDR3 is TGTGCCACCAGTGATTTAAGTCCCAGGGAAAACACCGGGGAGCTGTTTTTT. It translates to CATSDLSPRENTGELFF.

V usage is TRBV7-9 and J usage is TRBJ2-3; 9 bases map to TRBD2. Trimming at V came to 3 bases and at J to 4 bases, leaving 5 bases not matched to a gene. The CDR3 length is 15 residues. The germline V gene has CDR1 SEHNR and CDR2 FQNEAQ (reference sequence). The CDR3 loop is CASSFSGRRPDTQYF. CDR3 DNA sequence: TGTGCCAGCAGCTTTAGCGGGAGACGGCCAGATACGCAGTATTTT.

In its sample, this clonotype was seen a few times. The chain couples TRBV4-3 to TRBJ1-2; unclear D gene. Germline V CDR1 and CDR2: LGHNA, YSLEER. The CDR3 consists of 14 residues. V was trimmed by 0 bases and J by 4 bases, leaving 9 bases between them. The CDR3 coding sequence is TGCGCCAGCAGCCAAGATGCAGCCCCCTATGGCTACACCTTC. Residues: CASSQDAAPYGYTF.

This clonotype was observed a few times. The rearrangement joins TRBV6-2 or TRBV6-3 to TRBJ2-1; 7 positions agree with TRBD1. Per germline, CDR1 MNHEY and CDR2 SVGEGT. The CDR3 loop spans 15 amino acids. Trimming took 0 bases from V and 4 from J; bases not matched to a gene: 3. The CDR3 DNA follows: TGTGCCAGCAGTTACTCAGGGGGCATTTACAATGAGCAGTTCTTC. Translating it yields CASSYSGGIYNEQFF.

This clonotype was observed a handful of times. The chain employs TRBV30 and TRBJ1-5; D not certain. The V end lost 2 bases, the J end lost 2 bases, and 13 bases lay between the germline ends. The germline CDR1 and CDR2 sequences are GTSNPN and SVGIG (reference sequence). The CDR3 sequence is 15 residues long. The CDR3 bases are TGTGCCTGGAGTCGCATAGGTGGCGGCAATCAGCCCCAGCATTTT. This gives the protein CAWSRIGGGNQPQHF.

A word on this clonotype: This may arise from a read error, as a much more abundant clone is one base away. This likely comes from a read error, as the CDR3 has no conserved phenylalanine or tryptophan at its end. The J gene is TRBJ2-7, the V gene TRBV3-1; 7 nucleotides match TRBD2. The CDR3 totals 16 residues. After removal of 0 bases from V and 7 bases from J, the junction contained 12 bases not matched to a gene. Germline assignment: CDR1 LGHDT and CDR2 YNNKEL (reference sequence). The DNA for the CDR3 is TGTGCCAGCAGCCAAGATCCGACTAGCCCCATATGGGAGCAGTACCTC. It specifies CASSQDPTSPIWEQYL.

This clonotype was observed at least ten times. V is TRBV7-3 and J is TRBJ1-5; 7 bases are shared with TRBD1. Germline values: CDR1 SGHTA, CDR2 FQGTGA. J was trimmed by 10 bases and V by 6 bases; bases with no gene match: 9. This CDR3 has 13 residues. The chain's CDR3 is CASRRGPERPQHF. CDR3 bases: TGTGCCAGCAGGAGGGGGCCTGAACGTCCCCAGCATTTT.

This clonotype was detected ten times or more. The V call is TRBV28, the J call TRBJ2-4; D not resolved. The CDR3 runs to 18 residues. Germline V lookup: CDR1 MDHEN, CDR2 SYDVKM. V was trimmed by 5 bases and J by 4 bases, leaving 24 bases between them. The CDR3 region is CASSVAFRAEWGKNIQYF. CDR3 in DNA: TGTGCCAGCAGTGTCGCTTTCCGGGCCGAATGGGGAAAAAACATTCAGTACTTC.

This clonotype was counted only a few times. The CDR3 sequence is CASNSGGGVYGYTF. The CDR3 bases are TGTGCCAGCAATTCGGGAGGGGGCGTCTATGGCTACACCTTC. The chain combines TRBV28 with TRBJ1-2; TRBD1 aligns across 7 bases. The CDR3 extends over 14 amino acids. Germline V lookup: CDR1 MDHEN, CDR2 SYDVKM. Losses at the gene ends were 7 bases for V and 4 bases for J; bases not matched to a gene: 9.